This TCR beta chain stems from a study of blood T cell repertoires in COVID-19. Background on the study: Acute and convalescent COVID-19 specimens originated in the United States, Italy and Spain. PBMCs, B-cell-depleted T cells, or T cells were the source of the cDNA or gDNA that made up the material.

The table came from immunoSEQ multiplex PCR; TCRdb's copy has only in-frame clones and leaves some out. The repertoire includes roughly 100,000 clones, around 87% of them detected once, and about 5.7% sits in the top ten. Trimming left V 7 bases short and J 0 bases short, with 13 bases between. Germline assignment: CDR1 MDHEN and CDR2 SYDVKM. The CDR3 is 14 amino acids. The clonotype comes from a woman aged 50 to 60 with COVID-19, enrolled during active disease. This sequence joins TRBV28 and TRBJ2-7, with D maybe TRBD2 (5 bases). Sequenced: peripheral blood. Written as DNA, the CDR3 is TGTGCCAGCACCCTAGGAGGAACCTCCTACGAGCAGTACTTC. This sequence encodes CASTLGGTSYEQYF. Looking up the rest from reference TRBV28 and TRBJ2-7 gives the full variable domain: DVKVTQSSRYLVKRTGEKVFLECVQDMDHENMFWYRQDPGLGLRLIYFSYDVKMKEKGDIPEGYSVSREKKERFSLILESASTNQTSMYLCASTLGGTSYEQYFGPGTRLTVT.